This TCR beta chain is drawn from a study of T cells in women clearing cervical HPV infection. The wider study: Blood came at first lesion visit for cases, post-clearance for controls.

Concerning this clone: Its cognate antigen is unknown. One end of the junction fails to match germline, which may point to a read error. The read finishes 3 residues shy of the CDR3 end, and the germline J gene is used to complete it.

Study results and limitations: CIN3+ cases had significantly higher TCR richness than controls; evenness did not differ. Richness plus V gene abundances separated cases from controls with AUC around 0.79.

CDR1 and CDR2 (germline): LGHNA, YNFKEQ. The CDR3 sequence is 16 residues long. Method: immunoSEQ multiplex PCR; TCRdb's copy keeps in-frame clones and lacks some. The table gives about 20,000 clones; the top ten clones make up over 6.5% of it. This rearrangement joins TRBV4-2 to TRBJ2-3, with 8 nucleotides matching TRBD2. Sequencing input: blood buffy coat. This clonotype was obtained from a woman aged 18-69 years with a cervical HPV16 infection that either progressed to CIN3+ or cleared (not recorded which). The CDR3 sequence is CASSQEPSGHTDTQYF. CDR3 bases read: TGCGCCAGCAGCCAAGAACCTAGCGGGCACACAGATACG.